The present TCR beta chain was sequenced within a study of OX40 agonist ivuxolimab in advanced cancers. Study as a whole: Past anti-PD-1, anti-PD-L1 or anti-CTLA-4 therapy was accepted, and 40% to 45% had received some. Study observations and caveats: Some patients who did not respond also had low normalized T-cell clonal expansion. Individuals who were partial responders at 0.1-3.0 mg/kg had clonal expansion that ranked among the lowest.

V dropped 5 bases and J dropped 11 bases, with 34 bases sitting between them. Germline V gene sequence: CDR1 LNHDA, CDR2 SQIVND (reference sequence). The CDR3 consists of 19 residues. In regard to this clone: Its antigen is as yet unknown.

Clones were read by immunoSEQ multiplex PCR, and TCRdb kept only the in-frame ones, dropping some. The sample lists about 63,000 clones, roughly nine tenths occurring once. The V call is TRBV19, the J call TRBJ2-1; a weak D match, TRBD1 (5 bases). Material: CD4+ or CD8+ T cells sorted from blood, obtained in a trial of the OX40 agonist ivuxolimab. The TCR was taken from an adult with an advanced solid tumor such as melanoma, head and neck, liver or kidney cancer. CDR3 protein: CASSAYSFRQPLKQVQQFF. As DNA, the CDR3 is TGTGCCAGTAGTGCTTACTCCTTCCGACAGCCGCTGAAACAGGTTCAGCAGTTCTTC.